One and the same sample provided the 29 T cell receptor beta chains below, sequenced in a study of preoperative IRX-2 immunotherapy in early breast cancer. Sequenced by immunoSEQ multiplex PCR; TCRdb stores in-frame clones only, minus some. There are under 35,000 clones in the sample; 82% occur only once, and around 3.1% lies in the top ten. Described treatment: preoperative locoregional IRX-2 cytokine immunotherapy. The specimen was obtained from a patient treated with IRX-2 immunotherapy. These receptors came from a human donor with breast cancer.

V gene TRBV18 combines with J gene TRBJ1-2, with D hard to call. The CDR3 covers 14 residues. Trimming took 8 bases from V and 0 from J, leaving 13 bases between them. Germline V gene sequence: CDR1 KGHSH, CDR2 LQKENI. The CDR3 DNA reads as TGTGCCAGCGCCGAGGAGATAGCTAACTATGGCTACACCTTC. This codes for CASAEEIANYGYTF. The whole variable domain, remainder taken from reference TRBV18 and TRBJ1-2, is NAGVMQNPRHLVRRRGQEARLRCSPMKGHSHVYWYRQLPEEGLKFMVYLQKENIIDESGMPKERFSAEFPKEGPSILRIQQVVRGDSAAYFCASAEEIANYGYTFGSGTRLTVV.

The CDR3 bases are TGTGCCACCAGCAGGGGGACAGGGACTTACGAGCAGTACTTC. It codes for CATSRGTGTYEQYF. This rearrangement joins TRBV15 to TRBJ2-7; 9 positions agree with TRBD1. CDR1 and CDR2 (germline): LNHNV, YYDKDF (reference sequence). The CDR3 contains 14 residues. After removal of 3 bases from V and 4 bases from J, the junction contained 4 bases not matched to a gene.

The chain couples TRBV11-3 to TRBJ2-7; possibly TRBD1 or TRBD2 for D (5 bases each). This CDR3 is 14 amino acids long. Trimming stripped 3 bases from V and 2 bases from J, with 11 bases between. The germline CDR1 and CDR2 sequences are SGHNT and YENEEA. The chain's CDR3 is CASSLGVIAYEQYF. CDR3 in DNA: TGTGCCAGCAGCTTGGGGGTAATAGCCTACGAGCAGTACTTC.

CDR3: CASSLEAGYNEQFF. The CDR3 DNA is TGTGCCAGCAGCTTAGAGGCGGGGTACAATGAGCAGTTCTTC. The chain recombines TRBV11-1 with TRBJ2-1; D is possibly TRBD2 (6 bases). Germline CDR1 and CDR2: SGHAT and FQDESV (reference sequence). The V gene lost 1 base and the J gene lost 4 bases, with 8 bases spanning the gap. This CDR3 has 14 residues.

The chain joins TRBV5-1 to TRBJ2-3, with D unclear. Per germline, CDR1 SGHRS and CDR2 YFSETQ. The CDR3 loop spans 14 amino acids. V lost 2 bases and J 4 bases, leaving 11 bases between the germline ends. DNA for the CDR3: TGCGCCAGCAGCTTATATGGGGTGGCAGATACGCAGTATTTT. It yields the protein CASSLYGVADTQYF.

This clone was recorded once. This sequence joins TRBV5-1 and TRBJ2-1; 16 bases fit TRBD2. The germline V gene encodes CDR1 SGHRS and CDR2 YFSETQ. The V and J ends lost 4 bases and 6 bases, in that order; junction bases with no gene match: 7. This CDR3 is built from 17 residues. This CDR3 is CASSLGLAGGPVNEQFF. The CDR3 DNA sequence: TGCGCCAGCAGCCTGGGACTAGCGGGAGGGCCCGTCAATGAGCAGTTCTTC.

The rearrangement links TRBV6-7 to TRBJ2-1, with 7 bases fitting TRBD2. TRBV6-7 counts as an open reading frame of uncertain function. This CDR3 region has 15 residues. V shed 2 bases, J shed 5 bases, and the junction held 6 bases outside the gene matches. The CDR3 nucleotides read TGTGCCAGCAGTTACCAGCGGGAACCTCACAATGAGCAGTTCTTC. Protein sequence: CASSYQREPHNEQFF.

The rearrangement uses TRBV18 and TRBJ1-3; weak D call: TRBD1 (5 bases). The CDR3 totals 16 residues. With 1 base removed from V and 0 bases from J, the gap between germline ends came to 10 bases. In germline, CDR1 is KGHSH, CDR2 LQKENI. CDR3 DNA sequence: TGTGCCAGCTCACCACAGGGGCCGAGCTCTGGAAACACCATATATTTT. Its translation is CASSPQGPSSGNTIYF.

On this clone itself: The junction departs from germline at one end; a sequencing error may be responsible. The rearrangement uses TRBV4-1 and TRBJ2-7; no clear D gene. Germline values: CDR1 MGHRA, CDR2 YSYEKL. The length of the CDR3 is 12 residues. CDR3 sequence: CASSQDGGLRVF. The CDR3 DNA reads as TGCGCCAGCAGCCAAGATGGCGGCCTACGAGTCTTC.

This sequence joins TRBV5-1 and TRBJ2-3, with 9 bases fitting TRBD2. The V gene's germline CDR1 is SGHRS and CDR2 YFSETQ. CDR3 length: 15 residues. The trim removed 4 bases at V and 1 base at J, leaving 4 bases unmatched. The DNA for the CDR3 is TGCGCCAGCAGCAAAGCTAGCGGGGGCACAGATACGCAGTATTTT. Encoded protein: CASSKASGGTDTQYF.

The chain couples TRBV19 to TRBJ1-5; TRBD1 matches 10 bases. Germline-derived CDR1 and CDR2 are LNHDA and SQIVND (reference sequence). This CDR3 spans 14 amino acids. Trimming cost V 4 bases and J 6 bases; bases outside gene matches: 3. The CDR3 DNA follows: TGTGCCAGTAGTAGGGGACAGGGGATTCAGCCCCAGCATTTT. Translated, it gives CASSRGQGIQPQHF.

The J gene is TRBJ1-1, the V gene TRBV7-6, with 11 bases fitting TRBD1. This CDR3 region has 16 residues. CDR1 SGHVS and CDR2 FNYEAQ come from the germline V gene. V lost 1 base and J lost 4; bases outside the gene matches: 5. CDR3 loop: CASSLESGTGGTEAFF. The CDR3 DNA sequence: TGTGCCAGCAGCTTAGAGTCTGGGACAGGGGGCACTGAAGCTTTCTTT.

The rearrangement joins TRBV7-1 to TRBJ2-3; 7 bases are shared with TRBD1. TRBV7-1 is known as an ORF, though its function is uncertain. The CDR3 has 13 amino acids. With 5 bases clipped from V and 3 bases from J, the junction kept 2 bases outside the gene matches. The DNA of the CDR3 is TGTGCCAGCAGCGCCAGGGGGACAGATACGCAGTATTTT. As protein: CASSARGTDTQYF.

This clone was picked up one time. V and J are TRBV6-8 and TRBJ2-3; D remains ambiguous. Germline V gene lookup returns CDR1 MNHGY and CDR2 SAAAGT. This CDR3 region has 16 residues. V was shortened by 1 base and J by 0 bases, with 11 bases between the two germline ends. In DNA, the CDR3 is TGTGCCAGCAGTTACTTGAACACCCCTAGCACAGATACGCAGTATTTT. Translating it yields CASSYLNTPSTDTQYF.

The chain links TRBV11-3 to TRBJ2-3; TRBD2 agrees at 11 bases. Germline V gene lookup returns CDR1 SGHNT and CDR2 YENEEA. The CDR3 has 15 amino acids. V lost 5 bases, J lost 5 bases, and 6 bases stayed unmatched. The CDR3 coding sequence is TGTGCCAGCAGCCGGGATAGCGGGGGGGGAGATACGCAGTATTTT. Translated: CASSRDSGGGDTQYF.

This chain uses TRBV11-3 with TRBJ2-3; D could derive from TRBD1 or TRBD2 (6 bases each). CDR3 length: 18 amino acids. The germline V and J ends were trimmed by 5 bases and 2 bases, with 23 bases remaining between them. Germline lookup yields CDR1 SGHNT and CDR2 YENEEA. The DNA for the CDR3 is TGTGCCAGCAGCCTGGGCAGCGATCCGGGGGCCTCCACAGATACGCAGTATTTT. It encodes CASSLGSDPGASTDTQYF.

The chain recombines TRBV7-6 with TRBJ2-1; 9 bases line up with TRBD1. This CDR3 contains 15 residues. The V gene end was trimmed by 3 bases and the J gene end by 8 bases; junction bases not matched to a gene: 8. Germline CDR1 reads SGHVS; CDR2 reads FNYEAQ. CDR3 amino acids: CASSFYSGTGYEQFF. The CDR3 DNA reads as TGTGCCAGCAGCTTTTACTCCGGGACAGGGTATGAGCAGTTCTTC.

The chain joins TRBV11-3 to TRBJ2-7; TRBD2 is a possible D gene (6 bases). Germline V lookup: CDR1 SGHNT, CDR2 YENEEA. Trimming took 5 bases from V and 3 from J, leaving 14 bases between them. This CDR3 has 14 residues. The CDR3 protein is CASSEPWGVYEQYF. DNA for the CDR3: TGTGCCAGCAGCGAACCATGGGGGGTCTACGAGCAGTACTTC.

The chain has TRBV6-8 and TRBJ1-5; possible D gene TRBD1, 6 bases. The length of the CDR3 is 15 residues. Trimming removed 2 bases from V and 3 bases from J, with 11 bases in between. Germline V CDR1 and CDR2: MNHGY, SAAAGT. CDR3 amino acids: CASSYPTGLNQPQHF. Here the CDR3 DNA reads TGTGCCAGCAGTTACCCGACAGGCCTCAATCAGCCCCAGCATTTT.

The chain combines TRBV11-3 with TRBJ2-5; D may be TRBD1 (5 bases). The CDR3 contains 14 residues. The germline V gene encodes CDR1 SGHNT and CDR2 YENEEA. V shed 3 bases and J shed 4 bases, with 12 bases lying between them. CDR3 bases: TGTGCCAGCAGCTTCTTCAGGGCCCCAGAGACCCAGTACTTC. Protein sequence: CASSFFRAPETQYF.

V gene TRBV5-1 combines with J gene TRBJ2-3; D not certain. This CDR3 contains 15 residues. Germline V gives CDR1 SGHRS, CDR2 YFSETQ. V was pared by 4 bases and J by 2 bases, with 14 bases between. CDR3 DNA: TGCGCCAGCAGCGCGTCGCATGCTGACACAGATACGCAGTATTTT. Its protein is CASSASHADTDTQYF. Complete variable domain (other parts from reference TRBV5-1 and TRBJ2-3): KAGVTQTPRYLIKTRGQQVTLSCSPISGHRSVSWYQQTPGQGLQFLFEYFSETQRNKGNFPGRFSGRQFSNSRSEMNVSTLELGDSALYLCASSASHADTDTQYFGPGTRLTVL.

The gene calls are TRBV29-1 and TRBJ1-1; the D is unclear. Trimming cost V 8 bases and J 5 bases, with 21 bases left between them. The CDR3 contains 14 residues. In germline, CDR1 is SQVTM, CDR2 ANQGSEA. This CDR3 is CSTRRGPVGTEAFF. The CDR3 nucleotides read TGCAGCACACGCCGAGGGCCCGTGGGGACTGAAGCTTTCTTT.

The V and J genes are TRBV6-8 and TRBJ2-5; D is uncertain. V lost 6 bases, J lost 4 bases, and 15 bases lay in between. This CDR3 is built from 14 residues. Per the germline V gene, CDR1 is MNHGY and CDR2 is SAAAGT. This CDR3 reads CASRDARSGETQYF. The CDR3 DNA follows: TGTGCCAGCAGGGACGCTCGGTCGGGAGAGACCCAGTACTTC.

The chain links TRBV11-3 to TRBJ2-1, with D possibly TRBD2 on 5 matching bases. The CDR3 totals 15 residues. V lost 3 bases, J lost 0 bases, and 9 bases lay in between. The V gene's germline CDR1 is SGHNT and CDR2 YENEEA. CDR3 in DNA: TGTGCCAGCAGCTTTGGACTTAGCTCCTACAATGAGCAGTTCTTC. As protein: CASSFGLSSYNEQFF.

The chain couples TRBV11-3 to TRBJ1-4; D is uncertain. Germline V lookup: CDR1 SGHNT, CDR2 YENEEA. Trimming took 4 bases from V and 0 from J, leaving 9 bases between them. There are 15 residues in the CDR3. The CDR3 sequence is CASSSHTATNEKLFF. In DNA form, the CDR3 reads TGTGCCAGCAGCTCTCACACCGCAACTAATGAAAAACTGTTTTTT. The variable domain in full, with the rest retrieved from reference TRBV11-3 and TRBJ1-4, is EAGVVQSPRYKIIEKKQPVAFWCNPISGHNTLYWYLQNLGQGPELLIRYENEEAVDDSQLPKDRFSAERLKGVDSTLKIQPAELGDSAVYLCASSSHTATNEKLFFGSGTQLSVL.

In this sample, this clone turned up once. The rearrangement links TRBV11-3 to TRBJ2-5, with D possibly matching TRBD1 (6 bases). The V gene lost 3 bases and the J gene lost 2 bases, with 13 bases spanning the gap. This CDR3 has 15 residues. Germline V gives CDR1 SGHNT, CDR2 YENEEA. This CDR3 is CASSFQARGQETQYF. The CDR3 DNA sequence: TGTGCCAGCAGCTTCCAAGCCAGGGGACAAGAGACCCAGTACTTC.

The V call is TRBV6-8, the J call TRBJ2-5; no definite D call. V lost 4 bases and J 1 base, leaving 4 bases between the germline ends. The CDR3 contains 12 residues. In germline, CDR1 is MNHGY, CDR2 SAAAGT. The CDR3 DNA follows: TGTGCCAGCAGTTGGTCCCAAGAGACCCAGTACTTC. Amino acid sequence: CASSWSQETQYF.

The rearrangement links TRBV12-5 to TRBJ2-3; D ambiguous. The CDR3 runs 14 residues. Germline-derived CDR1 and CDR2 are LGHNT and FRNRAP. As DNA, the CDR3 is TGTGCCAGCTCGCTCGCGGACCTCACAGATACGCAGTATTTT. Translating gives CASSLADLTDTQYF.

This chain connects TRBV7-2 to TRBJ1-5; D call uncertain. The CDR3 contains 13 residues. V was pared by 5 bases and J by 3 bases, with 8 bases between. Germline-derived CDR1 and CDR2 are SGHTA and FQGNSA. CDR3 amino acids: CASSVGVNQPQHF. The CDR3 DNA is TGTGCCAGCAGCGTCGGGGTCAATCAGCCCCAGCATTTT.